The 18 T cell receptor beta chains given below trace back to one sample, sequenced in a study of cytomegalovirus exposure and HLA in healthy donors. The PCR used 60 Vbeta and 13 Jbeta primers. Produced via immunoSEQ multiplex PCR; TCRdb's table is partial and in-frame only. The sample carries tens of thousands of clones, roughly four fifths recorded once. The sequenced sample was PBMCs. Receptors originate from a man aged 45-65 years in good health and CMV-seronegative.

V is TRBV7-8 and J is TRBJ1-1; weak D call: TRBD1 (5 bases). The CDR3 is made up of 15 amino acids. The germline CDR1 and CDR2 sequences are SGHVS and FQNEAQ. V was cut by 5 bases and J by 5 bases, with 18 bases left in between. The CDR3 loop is CASSPPGLQGTEAFF. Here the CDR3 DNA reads TGTGCCAGCAGCCCGCCGGGACTCCAGGGTACTGAAGCTTTCTTT.

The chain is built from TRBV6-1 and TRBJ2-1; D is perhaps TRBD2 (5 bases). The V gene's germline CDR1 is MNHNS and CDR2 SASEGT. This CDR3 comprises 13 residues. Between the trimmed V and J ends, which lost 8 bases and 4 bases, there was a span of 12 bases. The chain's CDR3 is CASGSYEYNEQFF. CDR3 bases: TGTGCCAGCGGGAGCTACGAGTACAATGAGCAGTTCTTC.

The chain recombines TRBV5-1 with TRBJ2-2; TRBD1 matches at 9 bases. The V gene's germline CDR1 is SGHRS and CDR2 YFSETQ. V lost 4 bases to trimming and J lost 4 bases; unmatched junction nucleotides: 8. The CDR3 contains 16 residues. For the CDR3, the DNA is TGCGCCAGCAGCCGCCCCGGGACAGGGAGCACCGGGGAGCTGTTTTTT. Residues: CASSRPGTGSTGELFF.

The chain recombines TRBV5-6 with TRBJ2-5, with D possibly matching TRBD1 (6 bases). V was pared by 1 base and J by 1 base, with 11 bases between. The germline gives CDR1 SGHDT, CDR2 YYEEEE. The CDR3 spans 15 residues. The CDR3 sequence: CASSLTWGLQETQYF. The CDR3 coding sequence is TGTGCCAGCAGCTTGACCTGGGGGCTCCAAGAGACCCAGTACTTC.

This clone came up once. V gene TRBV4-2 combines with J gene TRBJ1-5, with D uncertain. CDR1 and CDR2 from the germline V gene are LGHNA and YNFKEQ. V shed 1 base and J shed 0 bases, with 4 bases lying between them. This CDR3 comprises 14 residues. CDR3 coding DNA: TGTGCCAGCAGCCAAGCTTCTAGCAATCAGCCCCAGCATTTT. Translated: CASSQASSNQPQHF.

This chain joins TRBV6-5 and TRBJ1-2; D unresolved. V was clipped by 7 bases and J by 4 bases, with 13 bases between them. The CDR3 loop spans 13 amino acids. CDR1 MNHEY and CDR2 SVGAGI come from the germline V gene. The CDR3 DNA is TGTGCCAGCACCCGAGGGCAACTCTATGGCTACACCTTC. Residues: CASTRGQLYGYTF.

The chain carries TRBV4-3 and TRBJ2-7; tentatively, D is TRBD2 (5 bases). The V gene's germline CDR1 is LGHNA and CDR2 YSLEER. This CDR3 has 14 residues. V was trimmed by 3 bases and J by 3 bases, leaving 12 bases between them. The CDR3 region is CASSQTGYVYEQYF. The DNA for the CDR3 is TGCGCCAGCAGCCAGACGGGGTATGTCTACGAGCAGTACTTC.

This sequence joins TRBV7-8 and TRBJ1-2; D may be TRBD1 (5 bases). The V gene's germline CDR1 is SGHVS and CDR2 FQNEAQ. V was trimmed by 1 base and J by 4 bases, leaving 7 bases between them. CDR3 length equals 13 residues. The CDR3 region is CASSLVGGYGYTF. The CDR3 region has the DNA TGTGCCAGCAGCTTAGTCGGGGGCTATGGCTACACCTTC.

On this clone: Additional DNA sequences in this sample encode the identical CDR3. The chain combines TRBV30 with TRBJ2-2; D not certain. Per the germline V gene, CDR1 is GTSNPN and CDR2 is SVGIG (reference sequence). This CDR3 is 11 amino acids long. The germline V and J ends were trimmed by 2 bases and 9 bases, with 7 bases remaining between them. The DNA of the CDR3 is TGTGCCTGGAGTCCTACCCGGGAGCTGTTTTTT. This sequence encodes CAWSPTRELFF.

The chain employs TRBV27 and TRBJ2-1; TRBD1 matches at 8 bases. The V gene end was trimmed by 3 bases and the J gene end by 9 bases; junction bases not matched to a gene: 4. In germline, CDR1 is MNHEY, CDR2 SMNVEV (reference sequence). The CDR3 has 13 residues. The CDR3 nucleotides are TGTGCCAGCAGTTTCCCAGGGGGCTTTGAGCAGTTCTTC. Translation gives CASSFPGGFEQFF.

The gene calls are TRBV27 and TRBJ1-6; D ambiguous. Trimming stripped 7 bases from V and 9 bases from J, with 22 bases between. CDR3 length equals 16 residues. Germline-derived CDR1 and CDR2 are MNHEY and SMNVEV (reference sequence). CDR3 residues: CASNSVWSLGRSPLHF. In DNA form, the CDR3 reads TGTGCCAGCAATAGTGTTTGGTCCCTAGGTCGTTCACCCCTCCACTTT.

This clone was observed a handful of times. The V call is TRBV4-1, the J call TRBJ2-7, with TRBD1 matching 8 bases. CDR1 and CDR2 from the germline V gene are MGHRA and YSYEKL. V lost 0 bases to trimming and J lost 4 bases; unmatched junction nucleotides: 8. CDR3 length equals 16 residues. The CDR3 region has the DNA TGCGCCAGCAGCCAAGATTTATCCAGGGGGCTGTACGAGCAGTACTTC. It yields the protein CASSQDLSRGLYEQYF.

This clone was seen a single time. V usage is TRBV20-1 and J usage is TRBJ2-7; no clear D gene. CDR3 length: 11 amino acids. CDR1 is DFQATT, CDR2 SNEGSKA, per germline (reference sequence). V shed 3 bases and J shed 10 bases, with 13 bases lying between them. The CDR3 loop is CSASPEALQYF. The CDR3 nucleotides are TGCAGTGCTAGTCCAGAGGCGCTCCAGTACTTC.

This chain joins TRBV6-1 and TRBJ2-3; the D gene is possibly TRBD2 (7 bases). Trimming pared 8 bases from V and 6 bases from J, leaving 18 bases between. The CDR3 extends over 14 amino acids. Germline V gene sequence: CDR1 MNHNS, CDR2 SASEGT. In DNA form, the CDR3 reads TGTGCCAGCGGGGCGGGGGCTCAAACCGATACGCAGTATTTT. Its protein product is CASGAGAQTDTQYF.

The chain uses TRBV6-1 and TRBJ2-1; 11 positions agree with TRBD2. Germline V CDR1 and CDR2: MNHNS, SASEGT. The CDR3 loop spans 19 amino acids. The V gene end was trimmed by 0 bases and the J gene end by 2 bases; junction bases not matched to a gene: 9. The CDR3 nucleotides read TGTGCCAGCAGTGAAGCGCTAGGGGCTAGCGGGGGGACCTACAATGAGCAGTTCTTC. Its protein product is CASSEALGASGGTYNEQFF.

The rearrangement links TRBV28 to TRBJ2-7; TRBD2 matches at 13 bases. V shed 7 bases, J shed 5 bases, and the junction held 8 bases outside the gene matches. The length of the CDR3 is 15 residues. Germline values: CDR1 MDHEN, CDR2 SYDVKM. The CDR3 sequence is CASTFGGLAGNEQYF. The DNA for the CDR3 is TGTGCCAGCACCTTTGGGGGACTAGCGGGAAACGAGCAGTACTTC.

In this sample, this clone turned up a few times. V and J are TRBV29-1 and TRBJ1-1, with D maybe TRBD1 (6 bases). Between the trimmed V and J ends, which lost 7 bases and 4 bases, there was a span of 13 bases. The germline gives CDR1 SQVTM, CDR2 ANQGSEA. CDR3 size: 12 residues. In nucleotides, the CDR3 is TGCAGCGGCCGGGACATAGGCACTGAAGCTTTCTTT. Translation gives CSGRDIGTEAFF.

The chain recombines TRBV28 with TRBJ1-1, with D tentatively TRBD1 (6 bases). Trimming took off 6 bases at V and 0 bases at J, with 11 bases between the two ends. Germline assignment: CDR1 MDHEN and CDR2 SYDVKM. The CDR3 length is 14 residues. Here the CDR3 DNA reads TGTGCCAGCAGCCGAGGGGGAATGAACACTGAAGCTTTCTTT. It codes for CASSRGGMNTEAFF.